This TCR beta chain emerged from a study of blood T cell repertoires in COVID-19. The overall study: Sites in the United States, Italy and Spain provided acute and convalescent COVID-19 samples. Sources were T cells, B-cell-depleted T cells, or PBMCs; the material itself was cDNA or gDNA.

Authors' processing steps: Quantification of nucleated cells was approximated via reference gene primer amplification. Sequencing was performed with immunoSEQ multiplex PCR; in TCRdb, only in-frame clones are kept and a portion is missing. That table gives V, J and clone size, and the DNA gave D and trimming. The sample records over 200,000 clones, around 88% being singletons. This TCR came from a man aged 80 or over with acute or convalescent COVID-19. The sequenced material came from peripheral blood.

CDR3: CSVTGNEQFF. Here the CDR3 DNA reads TGCAGTGTTACAGGTAATGAGCAGTTCTTC. The chain links TRBV20-1 to TRBJ2-1; D may be TRBD1 (5 bases). This CDR3 is 10 amino acids long. Germline V gives CDR1 DFQATT, CDR2 SNEGSKA (reference sequence). The ends were cut back, 7 bases at V and 7 bases at J, with 8 bases in the middle.